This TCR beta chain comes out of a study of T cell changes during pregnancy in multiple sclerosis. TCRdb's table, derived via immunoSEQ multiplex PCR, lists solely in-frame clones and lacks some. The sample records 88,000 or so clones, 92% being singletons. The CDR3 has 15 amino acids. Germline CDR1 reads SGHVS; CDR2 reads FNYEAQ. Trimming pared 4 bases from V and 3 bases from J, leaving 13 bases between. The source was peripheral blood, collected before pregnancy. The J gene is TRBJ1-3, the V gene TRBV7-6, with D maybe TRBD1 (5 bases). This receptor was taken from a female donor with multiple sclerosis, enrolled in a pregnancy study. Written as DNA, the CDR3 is TGTGCCAGCAGCTCTTTCAGGGAGGGTGGAAACACCATATATTTT. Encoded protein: CASSSFREGGNTIYF. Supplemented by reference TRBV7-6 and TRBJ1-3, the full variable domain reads GAGVSQSPRYKVTKRGQDVALRCDPISGHVSLYWYRQALGQGPEFLTYFNYEAQQDKSGLPNDRFSAERPEGSISTLTIQRTEQRDSAMYRCASSSFREGGNTIYFGEGSWLTVV.